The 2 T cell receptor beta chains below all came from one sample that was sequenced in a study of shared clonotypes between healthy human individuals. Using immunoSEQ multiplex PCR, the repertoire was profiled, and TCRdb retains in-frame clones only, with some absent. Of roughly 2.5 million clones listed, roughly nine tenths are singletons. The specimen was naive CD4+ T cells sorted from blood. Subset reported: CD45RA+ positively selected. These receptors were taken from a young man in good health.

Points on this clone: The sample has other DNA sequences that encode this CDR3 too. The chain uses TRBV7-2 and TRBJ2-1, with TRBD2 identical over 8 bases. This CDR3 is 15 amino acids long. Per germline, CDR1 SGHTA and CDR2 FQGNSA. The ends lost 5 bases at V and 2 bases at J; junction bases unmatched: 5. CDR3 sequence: CASSLTSGTYNEQFF. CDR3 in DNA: TGTGCCAGCAGCCTAACTAGCGGAACCTACAATGAGCAGTTCTTC.

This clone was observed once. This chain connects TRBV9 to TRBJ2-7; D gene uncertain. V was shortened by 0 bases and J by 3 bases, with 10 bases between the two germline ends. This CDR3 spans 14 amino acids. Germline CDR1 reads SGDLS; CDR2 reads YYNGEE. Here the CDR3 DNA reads TGTGCCAGCAGCGTAGAGGCCAGGAGCTACGAGCAGTACTTC. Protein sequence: CASSVEARSYEQYF.